The 24 T cell receptor beta chains given below trace back to one sample, sequenced in a study of tissue T cells after allogeneic stem cell transplantation. Time point here: mouse harvest day 7 after allogeneic transplant. The graft held 10^6 splenic CD5+ T cells and 10^7 T-cell-depleted bone marrow cells. TCRdb's table, derived via immunoSEQ multiplex PCR, lists solely in-frame clones and lacks some. The profile shows roughly 7,700 clones, around 40% of them singletons. Sample: skin. These receptor sequences come from a female BALB/c mouse given C57BL/6 T cells with graft-versus-host disease after an allogeneic hematopoietic cell transplant.

As concerns this clone: Here the gene names and germline are mouse. The CDR3 bases that were read are TGTGCCAGCAGTCTACAGGGCAGTGCAGAAACGCTGTAT. Translation: CASSLQGSAETLY. The CDR3 in its entirety is CASSLQGSAETLYF. This chain connects TRBV26 to TRBJ2-3; possibly TRBD1 for D (6 bases). Read data end 1 residue before the CDR3 end; the end is taken from the germline J gene. The germline V gene encodes CDR1 KGHPV and CDR2 FQNQEV (reference sequence). The ends were cut back, 3 bases at V and 0 bases at J, with 7 bases in the middle. The CDR3 is 14 residues long.

As regards this clone: The genes are named according to mouse. The CDR3 end lies 1 residue beyond the end of the read and is filled in from the germline J gene. The V gene is TRBV26, the J gene TRBJ2-5; 9 positions match TRBD2. V lost 2 bases and J lost 4; bases outside the gene matches: 1. The V gene's germline CDR1 is KGHPV and CDR2 FQNQEV (reference sequence). This CDR3 comprises 14 residues. The sequenced CDR3 bases are TGTGCCAGCAGTCTGGGGACTGGGAAAGACACCCAGTAC. It yields the protein CASSLGTGKDTQY. The full CDR3 is CASSLGTGKDTQYF. The entire variable domain, with the rest obtained from reference TRBV26 and TRBJ2-5, is as follows: NSKVIQTPRYLVKGQGQKAKMRCIPEKGHPVVFWYQQNKNNEFKFLINFQNQEVLQQIDMTEKRFSAECPSNSPCSLEIQSSEAGDSALYLCASSLGTGKDTQYFGPGTRLLVL.

This clone was counted only a few times. Germline and genes here are mouse. The missing CDR3 end, 1 residue past where the read stops, is filled in from the germline J gene. The chain is built from TRBV2 and TRBJ2-7; weak D call: TRBD2 (7 bases). The V end was cut by 2 bases, the J end by 0 bases, with 11 bases between. CDR3 length: 15 amino acids. Germline CDR1 reads LGHNA; CDR2 reads YSYQKL. The part of the CDR3 DNA that was read is TGTGCCAGCAGCCAACAAGGGGGGGTCTCCTATGAACAGTAC. Its protein product is CASSQQGGVSYEQY. The entire CDR3 is CASSQQGGVSYEQYF.

Judged by abundance, this clone is medium-sized. Mouse names are used for the genes. The CDR3: CASSLSGYNSPLYF. Partial CDR3 DNA: TGTGCCAGCAGTCTGTCCGGCTATAATTCGCCCCTCTAC. The rearrangement links TRBV26 to TRBJ1-6; no firm D call. The read comes to an end 1 residue before the CDR3 does, leaving the germline J gene to fill in the end. TRBJ1-6 carries the ORF label, with uncertain function. The germline CDR1 and CDR2 sequences are KGHPV and FQNQEV (reference sequence). V was clipped by 0 bases and J by 3 bases, with 3 bases between them. The CDR3 runs 14 residues.

Note on this clone: Genes here carry mouse names. The DNA read from the CDR3 is TGTGCAAGCAGCTTAGAACTGGGGGGAGGCACCCAGTAC. Protein: CASSLELGGGTQY. The whole CDR3 reads CASSLELGGGTQYF. The chain uses TRBV16 and TRBJ2-5; 9 bases agree with TRBD2. The read gets to within 1 residue of the CDR3 end, and the germline J gene fills in the rest. The germline V gene encodes CDR1 SGHSA and CDR2 FRNQAP. The CDR3 is 14 residues long. The junction had 3 bases not matched to a gene; V was cut back by 0 bases and J by 8 bases.

Concerning this clone itself: The listed genes are named as in mouse. The observed sequence ends 1 residue before the CDR3 terminus, with the missing tail filled in from the germline J gene. The chain employs TRBV12-1 and TRBJ2-4; tentatively, D is TRBD1 (6 bases). Germline V gene data show CDR1 as SGHSN and CDR2 as HYEKVE. The CDR3 is made up of 14 amino acids. V was clipped by 4 bases and J by 0 bases, with 10 bases between them. CDR3 bases read: TGTGCCAGCTCGCATGACAGGAGTCAAAACACCTTGTAC. It translates to CASSHDRSQNTLY. In full, the CDR3 reads CASSHDRSQNTLYF.

This clone has a single count. Genes and germline come from the mouse. Read data end 1 residue before the CDR3 end; the end is taken from the germline J gene. This sequence joins TRBV26 and TRBJ1-3, with no clear D. Germline CDR1 KGHPV, CDR2 FQNQEV (reference sequence). CDR3 length: 14 amino acids. Trimming cost V 4 bases and J 0 bases, with 7 bases left between them. CDR3 loop: CASSPQNSGNTLYF. The part of the CDR3 DNA that was read is TGTGCCAGCAGTCCGCAGAATTCTGGAAATACGCTCTAT.

A note on this clone: Mouse gene names apply. The CDR3 DNA, read in part, is TGCTCCAGCAGTCACCCCGGGACAGTAGAAGTCTTC. Its translation: CSSSHPGTVEVF. The entire CDR3 is CSSSHPGTVEVFF. This chain links TRBV23 with TRBJ1-1; the D call of TRBD1 is as the table states it, not checked on the DNA. The read finishes 1 residue shy of the CDR3 end, and the germline J gene is used to complete it. This CDR3 spans 13 amino acids. CDR1 is KGHTA and CDR2 is FQNQQP in the germline V gene. Supplemented by reference TRBV23 and TRBJ1-1, the full variable domain reads DAAVTQKPRYLIKMKGQEAEMKCIPEKGHTAVFWYQQKQSKELKFLIYFQNQQPLDQIDMVKERFSAVCPSSSLCSLGIRTCEAEDSALYLCSSSHPGTVEVFFGKGTRLTVV.

This clone was picked up a small number of times. Mouse gene names and germline throughout. The CDR3 extends 1 residue past the end of the read, so its final part is completed from the germline J gene. This chain connects TRBV5 to TRBJ2-3, with 9 nucleotides matching TRBD2. CDR3 length: 16 amino acids. Germline V gives CDR1 LGHNA, CDR2 YNLKQL (reference sequence). Germline trimming cut 4 bases from V and 0 bases from J; bases unmatched to any gene: 5. The CDR3 sequence is CASSPLGGTSAETLYF. Partial CDR3 DNA: TGTGCCAGCAGCCCCCTGGGGGGGACTAGTGCAGAAACGCTGTAT.

This clone was picked up a small number of times. The genes and germline here are from mouse. The read terminates 1 residue ahead of where the CDR3 ends, so the germline J gene completes it. The rearrangement links TRBV23 to TRBJ2-7; the table gives TRBD1 as D, unverified against the DNA. This CDR3 comprises 13 residues. The germline V gene encodes CDR1 KGHTA and CDR2 FQNQQP. CDR3 DNA (partial): TGCTCCAGCAGTCAATCGGACAGGTATGAACAGTAC. It codes for CSSSQSDRYEQY. From start to end, the CDR3 is CSSSQSDRYEQYF.

This clone has just a few counts. The listed genes are named as in mouse. The read is 1 residue too short to cover the CDR3 end, so that end is filled in from the germline J gene. The chain employs TRBV3 and TRBJ2-5; 10 nucleotides line up with TRBD2. The CDR3 is 14 residues long. The V and J ends lost 2 bases and 7 bases, in that order; junction bases with no gene match: 3. Germline V lookup: CDR1 SNHLY, CDR2 FYNGKV (reference sequence). CDR3 amino acids: CASSLSGGANTQYF. The CDR3 DNA, read in part, is TGTGCCAGCAGCTTATCTGGGGGGGCGAACACCCAGTAC.

This clone was picked up a small number of times. Mouse gene names and germline throughout. The observed sequence ends 1 residue before the CDR3 terminus, with the missing tail filled in from the germline J gene. The chain employs TRBV12-2 and TRBJ2-3, with D tentatively TRBD1 (6 bases). The CDR3 extends over 15 amino acids. Between the trimmed V and J ends, which lost 4 bases and 0 bases, there was a span of 13 bases. Germline-derived CDR1 and CDR2 are SGHLS and HYDKME. The CDR3 DNA, read in part, is TGTGCCAGCTCCTCCGGGACATCTAGTGCAGAAACGCTGTAT. The encoded protein is CASSSGTSSAETLY. The complete CDR3 reads CASSSGTSSAETLYF.

Details on this clone: The gene symbols are mouse symbols. With the read ending 1 residue before the CDR3 end, the germline J gene is used to fill in that end. V is TRBV26 and J is TRBJ1-2, with a possible D match to TRBD1 (5 bases). The germline V gene encodes CDR1 KGHPV and CDR2 FQNQEV (reference sequence). The CDR3 runs to 14 residues. The ends were cut back, 4 bases at V and 0 bases at J, with 9 bases in the middle. The sequenced part of the CDR3 DNA is TGTGCCAGCAGTCGAGAGGGGCCAAACTCCGACTACACC. Translation: CASSREGPNSDYT. The entire CDR3 reads CASSREGPNSDYTF.

This clone was observed a few times. Gene names and germline refer to mouse. The missing CDR3 end, 1 residue past where the read stops, is filled in from the germline J gene. Other DNA sequences in the sample encode the same CDR3. The chain recombines TRBV26 with TRBJ1-3; D gene uncertain. Between the trimmed V and J ends, which lost 1 base and 0 bases, there was a span of 4 bases. This CDR3 is built from 14 residues. The germline V gene encodes CDR1 KGHPV and CDR2 FQNQEV (reference sequence). CDR3 DNA, as far as it was read: TGTGCCAGCAGTCTGTGGGGTTCTGGAAATACGCTCTAT. Translating gives CASSLWGSGNTLY. The full-length CDR3 reads as CASSLWGSGNTLYF.

This clone came up a few times. Gene labels here are mouse ones. The part of the CDR3 DNA that was read is TGTGCCAGCAGTGAAGGGTTTAACAACCAGGCTCCGCTT. The encoded protein is CASSEGFNNQAPL. The entire CDR3 protein is CASSEGFNNQAPLF. The V call is TRBV13-1, the J call TRBJ1-5, with D hard to call. The read is 1 residue too short to cover the CDR3 end, so that end is filled in from the germline J gene. The CDR3 contains 14 residues. The ends were cut back, 2 bases at V and 0 bases at J, with 6 bases in the middle. The germline V gene has CDR1 NSHNY and CDR2 SYGAGN.

Points on this clone: Mouse germline and gene names are used. The missing CDR3 end, 1 residue past where the read stops, is filled in from the germline J gene. The V call is TRBV13-3, the J call TRBJ2-7; unclear D gene. The germline gives CDR1 NNHDY, CDR2 SYVADS. Deletions cut 3 bases from V and 0 bases from J, with 1 base between. The CDR3 covers 11 residues. The CDR3 here is CASSVSYEQYF. The CDR3 DNA, read in part, is TGTGCCAGCAGTGTCTCCTATGAACAGTAC.

As for this clone: The gene names here belong to mouse. The CDR3 end lies 1 residue beyond the end of the read and is filled in from the germline J gene. The gene calls are TRBV29 and TRBJ2-2, with D tentatively TRBD1 (6 bases). The CDR3 loop spans 15 amino acids. Germline V gene data show CDR1 as MSHET and CDR2 as SYDVDS. The ends were cut back, 0 bases at V and 1 base at J, with 6 bases in the middle. Incomplete CDR3 DNA: TGTGCTAGCAGTTTATCGGGACAAAACACCGGGCAGCTCTAC. As protein: CASSLSGQNTGQLY. The CDR3 in full is CASSLSGQNTGQLYF.

This clone has only one observation. Gene labels here are mouse ones. Coverage ceases 1 residue before the CDR3 finishes, and the germline J gene fills in the end. This chain links TRBV20 with TRBJ1-5, with D tentatively TRBD1 (6 bases). Per germline, CDR1 GFQATS and CDR2 STVNSAI. V was shortened by 1 base and J by 0 bases, with 10 bases between the two germline ends. The CDR3 has 15 residues. CDR3 DNA (partial): TGTGGTGCTAGGGCCCGGGACAATAACAACCAGGCTCCGCTT. Translating it yields CGARARDNNNQAPL. The whole CDR3 protein reads CGARARDNNNQAPLF.

Concerning this clone itself: The gene names here belong to mouse. The CDR3 goes on 1 residue after the read ends, and that part is filled in from the germline J gene. This sequence joins TRBV3 and TRBJ1-3; a possible D gene is TRBD1 (5 bases). Trimming removed 4 bases from V and 0 bases from J, with 7 bases in between. This CDR3 comprises 14 residues. Per germline, CDR1 SNHLY and CDR2 FYNGKV (reference sequence). The part of the CDR3 DNA that was read is TGTGCCAGCAGCTCAGGGTATTCTGGAAATACGCTCTAT. It is translated as CASSSGYSGNTLY. The CDR3 as a whole reads CASSSGYSGNTLYF.

Regarding this clone: The gene symbols are mouse symbols. Read sequence stops 1 residue before the CDR3 end, and the germline J gene provides the missing end. The V gene is TRBV3, the J gene TRBJ2-1, with 9 bases that match TRBD2. After removal of 2 bases from V and 4 bases from J, the junction contained 3 bases not matched to a gene. Germline CDR1 is SNHLY and CDR2 is FYNGKV (reference sequence). The CDR3 spans 15 residues. CDR3 DNA (partial): TGTGCCAGCAGCTTACTGGGGGGGGCATATGCTGAGCAGTTC. Translating gives CASSLLGGAYAEQF. The entire CDR3 protein reads CASSLLGGAYAEQFF.

A remark on this clone: All gene names here are mouse names. The CDR3 is cut off 1 residue early in the read; its end comes from the germline J gene. This chain joins TRBV26 and TRBJ2-5, with TRBD1 identical over 10 bases. V shed 6 bases and J 6 bases; nucleotides not matched to a gene: 6. This CDR3 is built from 14 residues. From germline, CDR1 is KGHPV and CDR2 FQNQEV (reference sequence). The CDR3 DNA, read in part, is TGTGCCAGCAGCCGGACAGGGGGAGGGGACACCCAGTAC. The encoded protein is CASSRTGGGDTQY. Given in full, the CDR3 is CASSRTGGGDTQYF.

About this clone itself: The genes are named according to mouse. The CDR3 is cut off 1 residue early in the read; its end comes from the germline J gene. This chain uses TRBV26 with TRBJ2-5, with 10 bases that match TRBD2. The CDR3 is 15 residues long. The J segment lost 3 bases and the V segment lost 5 bases, leaving 5 bases of the junction unmatched. Germline V lookup: CDR1 KGHPV, CDR2 FQNQEV (reference sequence). This CDR3 reads CASSRGLGPQDTQYF. The DNA read from the CDR3 is TGTGCCAGCAGTAGGGGACTGGGGCCTCAAGACACCCAGTAC.

By share of the sample, this clone is medium-sized (0.01 to 0.1%). Genes and germline are mouse. Read data end 1 residue before the CDR3 end; the end is taken from the germline J gene. The chain couples TRBV26 to TRBJ1-4; no clear D gene. Trimming pared 4 bases from V and 0 bases from J, leaving 9 bases between. Looked up from germline, CDR1 is KGHPV and CDR2 is FQNQEV (reference sequence). The CDR3 covers 15 residues. The CDR3 DNA, read in part, is TGTGCCAGCAGTCCACACCAGATTTCCAACGAAAGATTATTT. Its protein product is CASSPHQISNERLF. The full-length CDR3 reads as CASSPHQISNERLFF.

About this clone itself: Here the gene names and germline are mouse. The sequenced fragment ends 1 residue before the CDR3 boundary, so the rest is inferred from the germline J gene. This chain connects TRBV3 to TRBJ2-2; TRBD2 matches 10 bases. J lost 1 base, V lost 6 bases, and 2 bases had no gene match. Germline values: CDR1 SNHLY, CDR2 FYNGKV (reference sequence). This CDR3 is built from 15 residues. The CDR3 here is CASRTGGLNTGQLYF. CDR3 DNA (partial): TGTGCCAGCAGGACTGGGGGGCTAAACACCGGGCAGCTCTAC. Full variable domain (rest looked up from reference TRBV3 and TRBJ2-2): GPKVLQIPSHQIIDMGQMVTLNCDPVSNHLYFYWYKQILGQQMEFLVNFYNGKVMEKSKLFKDQFSVERPDGSYFTLKIQPTALEDSAVYFCASRTGGLNTGQLYFGEGSKLTVL.